This is a list of T cell receptor beta chains from one sample in a study of blood T cell repertoires in COVID-19. The method was immunoSEQ multiplex PCR; TCRdb's version includes in-frame clones alone and lacks a portion of them. The table has 81,000 or so clones, roughly 85% seen once. The sequenced material came from peripheral blood. The receptors derive from a man over 45 with COVID-19, enrolled during active disease. CDR3s include the opening cysteine and the closing phenylalanine or tryptophan. Each record gives: J gene, D gene, clone size, V gene, CDR3 DNA, CDR3 protein. The D gene is left open where the match is weak. Not every row has a clone size; where given, it reads once, few, many or a size class.

TRBJ2-5	TRBD2	-	TRBV19	TGTGCCAGTATGGATAGCGGGAGTGGGTCCCAAGAGACCCAGTACTTC	CASMDSGSGSQETQYF
TRBJ2-2	-	-	TRBV6-5	TGTGCCAGCAGTAGCTCGAACACCGGGGAGCTGTTTTTT	CASSSSNTGELFF
TRBJ2-7	TRBD2	few	TRBV3-1/TRBV3-2	TGTGCCAGCAGCCACCCCCGGACTAGCCAAGGGTACGAGCAGTACTTC	CASSHPRTSQGYEQYF
TRBJ2-7	-	once	TRBV6-5	TGTGCCAGCAGTTACTCCCCATCCTACGAGCAGTACTTC	CASSYSPSYEQYF
TRBJ1-5	-	medium-sized	TRBV5-3	TGTGCCAGAAGCTTGGAAGGGGCTGGTCAGCCCCAGCATTTT	CARSLEGAGQPQHF
TRBJ1-2	-	-	TRBV3-1/TRBV3-2	TGTGCCAGCAGCCAGCGGGACGTCAATGGCTACACCTTC	CASSQRDVNGYTF
TRBJ2-1	-	-	TRBV7-7	TGTGCTAGCAGCCCCGAGGGGGGGTCCTACAATGAGCAGTTCTTC	CASSPEGGSYNEQFF
TRBJ2-1	TRBD2	once	TRBV25-1	TGTGCCAGCAGGCTGGCCGGGACTAGCGGGAGCGGTGAGCAGTTCTTC	CASRLAGTSGSGEQFF
TRBJ1-1	-	-	TRBV6-5	TGTGCCAGCAGTTACGCGGGAGCACGGGCTGAAGCTTTCTTT	CASSYAGARAEAFF
TRBJ2-3	TRBD2	-	TRBV5-4	TGTGCCAGCAGCCCCGGGACTAGCGGGAGCACAGATACGCAGTATTTT	CASSPGTSGSTDTQYF
TRBJ1-1	-	-	TRBV5-4	TGTGCCAGCAGCTTGCAGGGTGGCACTGAAGCTTTCTTT	CASSLQGGTEAFF
TRBJ2-1	-	-	TRBV7-2	TGTGCCAGCACGAGAGGCAGAAACAATGAGCAGTTCTTC	CASTRGRNNEQFF
TRBJ2-1	TRBD1	once	TRBV28	TGTGCCAGCAGGGTCGACAGGGGGCCCCGGTGGATCAATGAGCAGTTCTTC	CASRVDRGPRWINEQFF
TRBJ2-1	-	-	TRBV12-3/TRBV12-4	TGTGCCAGCAGTTTGTTGGTGGAGGGAGAGCAGTTCTTC	CASSLLVEGEQFF
TRBJ1-1	-	once	TRBV9	TGTGCCAGCAGCGTCGAGCCGGGGAACACTGAAGCTTTCTTT	CASSVEPGNTEAFF
TRBJ1-1	TRBD1	-	TRBV4-3	TGCGCCAGCAGAAAGGACAGGGGCACGAACACTGAAGCTTTCTTT	CASRKDRGTNTEAFF
TRBJ2-7	TRBD2	once	TRBV5-1	TGCGCCAGCAGCCGCCTAGCGGGCGCTCAAAACTCCTACGAGCAGTACTTC	CASSRLAGAQNSYEQYF
TRBJ1-1	-	few	TRBV7-2	TGTGCCAGCAGCTTCCGACAGAACACTGAAGCTTTCTTT	CASSFRQNTEAFF
TRBJ2-3	-	once	TRBV30	TGTGCCTGGAGTCGGGGGAAACCAACAGATACGCAGTATTTT	CAWSRGKPTDTQYF
TRBJ2-5	TRBD1	-	TRBV4-1	TGCGCCAGCAGCCAAAGAGGGGGCGAGACCCAGTACTTC	CASSQRGGETQYF
TRBJ1-2	TRBD1	-	TRBV28	TGTGCCAGCAGAAAGACAGGGATGAATGGCTACACCTTC	CASRKTGMNGYTF
TRBJ1-4	TRBD1	-	TRBV5-5	TGTGCCAGCAGCCCAGGGGGCATGGGTGAAAAACTGTTTTTT	CASSPGGMGEKLFF
TRBJ2-1	TRBD2	-	TRBV19	TGTGCCAGTAGTATTACACCTAGAGCGGGAGGTTACAATGAGCAGTTCTTC	CASSITPRAGGYNEQFF
TRBJ2-7	-	-	TRBV20-1	TGCAGTGCCACAAACTACGAGCAGTACTTC	CSATNYEQYF
TRBJ1-2	-	-	TRBV2	TGTGCCAGCAGTGACGGCAGGAACTATGGCTACACCTTC	CASSDGRNYGYTF
TRBJ1-1	-	once	TRBV5-1	TGCGCCAGCAGCTTACAGGGACCGAACACTGAAGCTTTCTTT	CASSLQGPNTEAFF
TRBJ2-3	TRBD2	once	TRBV29-1	TGCAGCAACATACTAGCGGGAGGGCCCACAGATACGCAGTATTTT	CSNILAGGPTDTQYF
TRBJ2-5	-	-	TRBV11-3	TGTGCCAGCAGCTTTAAAATAGCGTACCAAGAGACCCAGTACTTC	CASSFKIAYQETQYF
TRBJ1-1	TRBD1	-	TRBV4-1	TGCGCCAGCAGCCAAGATGGGACAGCGGTTGAAGCTTTCTTT	CASSQDGTAVEAFF
TRBJ2-5	TRBD1	-	TRBV30	TGTGCCTGGAGACAACAGGGGCCCGAACGGACCCAGTACTTC	CAWRQQGPERTQYF
TRBJ1-1	TRBD1	-	TRBV4-3	TGCGCCAGCAGTCTGACAGGGTCTGAAGCTTTCTTT	CASSLTGSEAFF
TRBJ2-3	TRBD2	-	TRBV6-5	TGTGCCAGCAGGGAGACTAGCGGGCTCACAGATACGCAGTATTTT	CASRETSGLTDTQYF
TRBJ2-5	-	-	TRBV6-5	TGTGCCAGCAGTCGCCCCCCGGGGTTGGAGACCCAGTACTTC	CASSRPPGLETQYF
TRBJ2-7	TRBD1	few	TRBV28	TGTGCCAGCAGCCTCGGACAGGGTTACGAGCAGTACTTC	CASSLGQGYEQYF
TRBJ1-1	-	-	TRBV3-1/TRBV3-2	TGTGCCAGCAGCCGCACTGGAGCTATTGAAGCTTTCTTT	CASSRTGAIEAFF
TRBJ2-3	-	-	TRBV4-1	TGCGCCAGCAGCCAGGGACTTCTCCCTACAGATACGCAGTATTTT	CASSQGLLPTDTQYF
TRBJ2-2	-	-	TRBV7-6	TGTGCCAGCAGCACCCGGACGGGAACCGGGGAGCTGTTTTTT	CASSTRTGTGELFF
TRBJ2-2	TRBD1	-	TRBV6-4	TGTGCCAGCCGAGGGGACAGGGCGGACACCGGGGAGCTGTTTTTT	CASRGDRADTGELFF
TRBJ1-3	-	-	TRBV4-1	TGCGCCAGCAGCCACTTACAGGGTGGTCCTGGAAACACCATATATTTT	CASSHLQGGPGNTIYF
TRBJ2-3	-	-	TRBV27	TGTGCCAGCAGTCCCCGGAACCAGGATTGGGATACGCAGTATTTT	CASSPRNQDWDTQYF
TRBJ2-1	TRBD2	-	TRBV3-1/TRBV3-2	TGTGCCAGCAGCCAAGGCCCCCTTAGCGGGAGTGAGCAGTTCTTC	CASSQGPLSGSEQFF
TRBJ2-1	TRBD1	-	TRBV16	TGTGCCAGCAGCCAGGGACAGAACAATGAGCAGTTCTTC	CASSQGQNNEQFF
TRBJ2-7	-	-	TRBV30	TGTGCCTGGACAAACGGTTTGGCCTACGAGCAGTACTTC	CAWTNGLAYEQYF
TRBJ1-5	-	-	TRBV6-2/TRBV6-3	TGTGCCAGCAGTTATGTGGGCGGGGGCAATCAGCCCCAGCATTTT	CASSYVGGGNQPQHF
TRBJ2-7	-	few	TRBV6-6	TGTGCCAGCAGTTACCCTAAGCGGGCCGGCTACGAGCAGTACTTC	CASSYPKRAGYEQYF
TRBJ2-3	TRBD1	-	TRBV5-6	TGTGCCAGCAGCCAAGGGACAGGGGGAAGGAGCACAGATACGCAGTATTTT	CASSQGTGGRSTDTQYF